This TCR beta chain stems from a study of shared clonotypes between healthy human individuals. Study-wide results and limits: Clonotype sharing across a few donors was observed for 4% to 6.5% of naive CD4 clonotypes. Non-shared clonotypes showed lower generation probabilities than clonotypes common to all four donors.

From germline, CDR1 is SEHNR and CDR2 FQNEAQ (reference sequence). This CDR3 comprises 16 residues. The junction had 6 bases not matched to a gene; V was cut back by 2 bases and J by 7 bases. The naive CD8 population came from CD45RO-negative cells selected for CCR7, without terminally differentiated effector memory CD45RA+ cells. The repertoire was sequenced with immunoSEQ multiplex PCR; TCRdb's copy has only in-frame clones and lacks some. The top ten clones hold around 1.7% of a sample with around 1.9 million clones, just over 90% of them seen once. In this sample, this clone turned up a few times. As yet, its antigen is unknown.

Sequencing input: naive CD8+ T cells from PBMCs. The rearrangement joins TRBV7-9 to TRBJ1-4; 11 nucleotides match TRBD1. This receptor was obtained from a man aged 18 to 30 in good health. Some clones in this sample may be carry-over from other donors' samples. DNA of the CDR3: TGTGCCAGCAGCTTACCTCGAGGGACAGGGGGTGAAAAACTGTTTTTT. Translating it yields CASSLPRGTGGEKLFF.